This T cell receptor (beta chain) was profiled in a study of blood T cell repertoires in COVID-19. The overall study: Samples representing acute and convalescent COVID-19 were sourced from the United States, Italy and Spain. T cells, B-cell-depleted T cells, or PBMCs supplied cDNA or gDNA.

The CDR3 is 13 amino acids. CDR1 is SGHAT, CDR2 FQNNGV, per germline. V was pared by 1 base and J by 4 bases, with 7 bases between. Original processing notes: The authors estimated nucleated cell counts from reference gene primer amplification. Repertoires were generated with immunoSEQ multiplex PCR, while TCRdb's copy carries only in-frame clones and drops some. V and J calls and clone size are as listed in that table; D and trimming were resolved from the DNA. Here the sample spans around 220,000 clones, under 90% being singletons. Specimen: peripheral blood. This clonotype was obtained from a man aged 50-59 years with acute or convalescent COVID-19. The rearrangement links TRBV11-2 to TRBJ1-2, with unresolved D. CDR3 nucleotides: TGTGCCAGCAGCTTAGGAGGGTCCTATGGCTACACCTTC. Its translation is CASSLGGSYGYTF.